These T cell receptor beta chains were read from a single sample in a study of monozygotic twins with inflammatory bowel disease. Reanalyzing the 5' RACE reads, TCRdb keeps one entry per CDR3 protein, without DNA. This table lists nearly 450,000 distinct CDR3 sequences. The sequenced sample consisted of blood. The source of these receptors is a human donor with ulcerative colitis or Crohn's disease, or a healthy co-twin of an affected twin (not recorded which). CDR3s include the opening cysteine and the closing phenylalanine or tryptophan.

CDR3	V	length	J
CASSLDGGDYGYTF	TRBV7-9	14	TRBJ1-2
CASSSTGTLSYNEQFF	TRBV7-2	16	TRBJ2-1
CASSQEYRGFYEQYF	TRBV4-2	15	TRBJ2-7
CASSLGALEKLFF	TRBV7-2	13	TRBJ1-4
CASSLPAGNTIYF	TRBV7-9	13	TRBJ1-3
CASSPLPSNQPQHF	TRBV18	14	TRBJ1-5
CASKKADNYGYTF	TRBV6-2/TRBV6-3	13	TRBJ1-2
CASSNLGGNTEAFF	TRBV19	14	TRBJ1-1
CASSFNPSGKETQYF	TRBV7-9	15	TRBJ2-5
CASRPSGRGALKGTQYF	TRBV6-5	17	TRBJ2-3
CASSLDLSSYNEQFF	TRBV5-1	15	TRBJ2-1
CSADSPTGFYNEQFF	TRBV20-1	15	TRBJ2-1
CASSSNRVSYEQYF	TRBV7-2	14	TRBJ2-7